The rows below give T cell receptor beta chains drawn from one sample of a study of T cell repertoires in cytomegalovirus infection. MiXCR, run by TCRdb on the reads, gives a single entry per CDR3 protein. The top ten clones hold roughly an eighth of a sample with some 440,000 distinct CDR3 sequences, approximately 31% of them seen once. The specimen was PBMCs. Receptors were obtained from a human donor in good health (CMV status not recorded). Some clones in this sample may be carry-over from other donors' samples. Each CDR3 is given with its conserved first and last residue. The D gene is left open where the match is weak. The size of a clone is reported for some rows only, either as once, few or many, or as a class for expanded clones.

length,V,D,size,J,DNA,CDR3
14,TRBV5-3,TRBD2,-,TRBJ2-5,TGTGCCAGCAGCTTCGGGGGGGGCGGGGAGACCCAGTACTTC,CASSFGGGGETQYF
11,TRBV19,-,-,TRBJ1-1,TGTGACAGTATCTTGAACACTGAAGCTTTCTTT,CDSILNTEAFF
19,TRBV20-1,TRBD2,few,TRBJ2-3,TGCAGTGTAACTCCCTTGGGGGCGGGGGGCCCCTGGGTCGCAGATACGCAGTATTTT,CSVTPLGAGGPWVADTQYF
14,TRBV2,-,few,TRBJ1-2,TGTGCCAGCAACCCCCGGGAACAGTTCTATGGCTACACCTTC,CASNPREQFYGYTF
15,TRBV6-5,TRBD2,-,TRBJ2-3,TGTGCCAGCAGTTATACTAGCGGGGGTTCGGATACGCAGTATTTT,CASSYTSGGSDTQYF
16,TRBV6-2/TRBV6-3,TRBD2,few,TRBJ2-7,TGTGCCAGCAGTTACTTCTCCGGGACTAGCTTTCGGGAGCAGTACTTC,CASSYFSGTSFREQYF
15,TRBV7-6,-,-,TRBJ2-3,TGTGCCAGCAGCGTAAAGCTAGTTGGCACAGATACGCAGTATTTT,CASSVKLVGTDTQYF
14,TRBV20-1,TRBD2,-,TRBJ2-1,TGCATTGCTAACCTCGGACTAGCGGGAGATGAGCAGTTCTTC,CIANLGLAGDEQFF
13,TRBV10-3,-,-,TRBJ2-5,TGTGCCATCAGTGTCGGGCTCCAAGAGACCCAGTACTTC,CAISVGLQETQYF
17,TRBV7-8,TRBD1,many,TRBJ1-5,TGTGCCAGCAGCTTAGTCGATGGACAGGGTAGCAATCAGCCCCAGCATTTT,CASSLVDGQGSNQPQHF